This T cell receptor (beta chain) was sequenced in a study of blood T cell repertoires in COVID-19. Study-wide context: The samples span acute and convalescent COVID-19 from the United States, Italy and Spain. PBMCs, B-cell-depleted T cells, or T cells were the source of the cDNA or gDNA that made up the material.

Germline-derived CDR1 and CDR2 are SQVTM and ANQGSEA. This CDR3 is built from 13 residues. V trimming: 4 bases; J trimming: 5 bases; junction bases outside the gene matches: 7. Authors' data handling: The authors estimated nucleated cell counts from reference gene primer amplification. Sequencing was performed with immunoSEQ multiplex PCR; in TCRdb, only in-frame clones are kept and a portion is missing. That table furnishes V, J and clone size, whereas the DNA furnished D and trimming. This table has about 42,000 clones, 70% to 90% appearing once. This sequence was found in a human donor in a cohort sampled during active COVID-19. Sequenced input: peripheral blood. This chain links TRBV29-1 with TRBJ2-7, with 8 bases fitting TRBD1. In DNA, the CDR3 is TGCAGCGTTGCCCGGACAGGGACGAACGAGCAGTACTTC. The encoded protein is CSVARTGTNEQYF.